These 14 T cell receptor beta chains were sequenced from one sample in a study of blood T cell repertoires in COVID-19. Sequenced by immunoSEQ multiplex PCR; TCRdb stores in-frame clones only, minus some. Seen here are approximately 300,000 clones, more than 75% observed once, and the top ten hold about 3.9%. The sequencing input was peripheral blood. The receptors here all came from a woman in her forties or fifties with active or convalescent COVID-19.

V gene TRBV4-2 combines with J gene TRBJ1-1; D is perhaps TRBD1 (5 bases). Per germline, CDR1 LGHNA and CDR2 YNFKEQ. The CDR3 has 14 residues. Between the trimmed V and J ends, which lost 1 base and 1 base, there was a span of 7 bases. The CDR3 loop reads CASSQVGGNTEAFF. The CDR3 region has the DNA TGTGCCAGCAGCCAAGTGGGGGGGAACACTGAAGCTTTCTTT.

The count of this clone is one. This rearrangement joins TRBV5-1 to TRBJ2-1; D not resolved. This CDR3 is 15 amino acids long. The V and J ends lost 0 bases and 8 bases respectively, with 15 bases between them. Germline CDR1 is SGHRS and CDR2 is YFSETQ. The CDR3 bases are TGCGCCAGCAGCTTGGACAACCCGGCGGTGGATGAGCAGTTCTTC. As protein: CASSLDNPAVDEQFF.

This chain links TRBV19 with TRBJ1-2; a possible D gene is TRBD1 (5 bases). Germline V CDR1 and CDR2: LNHDA, SQIVND (reference sequence). The CDR3 extends over 16 amino acids. The V gene lost 4 bases and the J gene lost 0 bases, with 15 bases spanning the gap. The chain's CDR3 is CASSRRGPDANYGYTF. The DNA of the CDR3 is TGTGCCAGTAGTAGGAGGGGTCCTGACGCTAACTATGGCTACACCTTC.

This clone appeared once. V is TRBV9 and J is TRBJ2-3; TRBD2 agrees at 7 bases. In germline, CDR1 is SGDLS, CDR2 YYNGEE. The CDR3 length is 15 residues. V lost 5 bases, J lost 6 bases, and 12 bases stayed unmatched. Here the CDR3 reads CASRLGLEQQDTQYF. CDR3 bases: TGTGCCAGCAGGCTAGGACTAGAGCAACAGGATACGCAGTATTTT.

The chain joins TRBV5-1 to TRBJ1-5, with TRBD1 identical over 7 bases. V was clipped by 3 bases and J by 3 bases; unmatched bases: 3. Germline CDR1 and CDR2: SGHRS and YFSETQ. The CDR3 has 14 amino acids. The DNA of the CDR3 is TGCGCCAGCAGCTCCGGGACAGCCAATCAGCCCCAGCATTTT. It translates to CASSSGTANQPQHF.

This chain connects TRBV29-1 to TRBJ1-1; weak D call: TRBD1 (5 bases). This CDR3 spans 14 amino acids. Germline-derived CDR1 and CDR2 are SQVTM and ANQGSEA. The ends were cut back, 1 base at V and 3 bases at J, with 12 bases in the middle. In nucleotides, the CDR3 is TGCAGCGTTGAAGGGCCGGACATCTACACTGAAGCTTTCTTT. This codes for CSVEGPDIYTEAFF.

The V call is TRBV29-1, the J call TRBJ1-2, with D possibly TRBD1 on 6 matching bases. The CDR3 length is 13 residues. Per germline, CDR1 SQVTM and CDR2 ANQGSEA. The germline V and J ends were trimmed by 5 bases and 0 bases, with 10 bases remaining between them. CDR3 residues: CSVLKGANYGYTF. In nucleotides, the CDR3 is TGCAGCGTTCTGAAGGGGGCTAACTATGGCTACACCTTC.

The chain joins TRBV11-2 to TRBJ2-2, with TRBD2 matching over 11 bases. The CDR3 runs to 15 residues. Losses at the gene ends were 5 bases for V and 4 bases for J; bases not matched to a gene: 3. Germline lookup yields CDR1 SGHAT and CDR2 FQNNGV. This CDR3 is CASSLAGGGTGELFF. CDR3 bases: TGTGCCAGCAGCCTAGCGGGGGGAGGCACCGGGGAGCTGTTTTTT. The full variable domain, its missing parts supplied by reference TRBV11-2 and TRBJ2-2, is EAGVAQSPRYKIIEKRQSVAFWCNPISGHATLYWYQQILGQGPKLLIQFQNNGVVDDSQLPKDRFSAERLKGVDSTLKIQPAKLEDSAVYLCASSLAGGGTGELFFGEGSRLTVL.

The chain uses TRBV28 and TRBJ2-5; D is undetermined. Germline assignment: CDR1 MDHEN and CDR2 SYDVKM. The CDR3 runs 12 residues. The germline V and J ends were trimmed by 5 bases and 4 bases, with 8 bases remaining between them. The CDR3 region has the DNA TGTGCCAGCAGTCAATGGGCAGAGACCCAGTACTTC. Its protein is CASSQWAETQYF.

The chain has TRBV19 and TRBJ2-4, with TRBD1 as a possible D gene (6 bases). V was clipped by 5 bases and J by 6 bases, with 17 bases between them. This CDR3 region has 15 residues. The germline V gene has CDR1 LNHDA and CDR2 SQIVND (reference sequence). This CDR3 reads CASSPRGGFPNIQYF. The DNA of the CDR3 is TGTGCCAGTAGTCCCAGAGGGGGATTTCCAAACATTCAGTACTTC.

The count of this clone is one. The V and J genes are TRBV12-3 or TRBV12-4 and TRBJ1-5, with D possibly being TRBD1 (5 bases). Deletions cut 5 bases from V and 12 bases from J, with 14 bases between. The CDR3 is made up of 12 amino acids. Written as DNA, the CDR3 is TGTGCCAGCAGTCCAGACAGCTCCCGCCAGCATTTT. It translates to CASSPDSSRQHF.

The V and J genes are TRBV9 and TRBJ1-2, with 10 positions matching TRBD1. CDR1 is SGDLS, CDR2 YYNGEE, per germline. The CDR3 totals 14 residues. J lost 7 bases, V lost 0 bases, and 3 bases had no gene match. The CDR3 region is CASSVGGTGVGYTF. The CDR3 nucleotides read TGTGCCAGCAGCGTAGGTGGGACAGGGGTTGGCTACACCTTC.

The gene calls are TRBV30 and TRBJ1-2; tentatively, D is TRBD1 (6 bases). The V gene's germline CDR1 is GTSNPN and CDR2 SVGIG (reference sequence). The CDR3 runs 14 residues. Trimming removed 2 bases at V and 4 bases at J, with 14 bases between. The CDR3 here is CAWSRDKEFYGYTF. The CDR3 DNA reads TGTGCCTGGAGTCGGGACAAAGAGTTCTATGGCTACACCTTC.

This chain joins TRBV7-6 and TRBJ2-2, with a weak D call TRBD2 (6 bases). Germline CDR1 and CDR2: SGHVS and FNYEAQ. With 1 base removed from V and 0 bases from J, the gap between germline ends came to 9 bases. The CDR3 totals 16 residues. Here the CDR3 DNA reads TGTGCCAGCAGCTTAGTAGCGGATACGAACACCGGGGAGCTGTTTTTT. Its protein is CASSLVADTNTGELFF.